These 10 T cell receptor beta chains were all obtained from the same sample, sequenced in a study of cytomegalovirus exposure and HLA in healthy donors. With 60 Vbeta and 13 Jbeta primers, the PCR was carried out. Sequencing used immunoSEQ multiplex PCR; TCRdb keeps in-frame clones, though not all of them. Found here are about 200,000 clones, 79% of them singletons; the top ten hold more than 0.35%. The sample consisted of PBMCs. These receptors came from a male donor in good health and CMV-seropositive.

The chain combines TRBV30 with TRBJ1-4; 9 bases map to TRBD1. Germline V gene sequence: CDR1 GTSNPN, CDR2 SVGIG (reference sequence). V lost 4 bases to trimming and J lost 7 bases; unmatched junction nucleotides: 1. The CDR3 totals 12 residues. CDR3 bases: TGTGCCTGGAACAGGGGGCTTGAAAAACTGTTTTTT. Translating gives CAWNRGLEKLFF.

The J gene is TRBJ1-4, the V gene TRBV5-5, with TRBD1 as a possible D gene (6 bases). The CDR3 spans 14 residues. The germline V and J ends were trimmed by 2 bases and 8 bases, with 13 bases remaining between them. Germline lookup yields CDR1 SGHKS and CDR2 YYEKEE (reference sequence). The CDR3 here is CASSFSRTEEKLFF. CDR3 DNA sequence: TGTGCCAGCAGCTTTTCCCGGACAGAAGAAAAACTGTTTTTT.

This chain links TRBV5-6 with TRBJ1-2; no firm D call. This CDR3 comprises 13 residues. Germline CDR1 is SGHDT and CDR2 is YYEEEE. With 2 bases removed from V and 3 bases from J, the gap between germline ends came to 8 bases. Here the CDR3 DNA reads TGTGCCAGCAGCTTTTACGGGGACTATGGCTACACCTTC. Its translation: CASSFYGDYGYTF.

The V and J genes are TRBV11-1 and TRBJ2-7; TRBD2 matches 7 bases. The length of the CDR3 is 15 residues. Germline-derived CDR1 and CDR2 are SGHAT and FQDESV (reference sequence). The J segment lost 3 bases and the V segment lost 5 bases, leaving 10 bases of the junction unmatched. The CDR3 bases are TGTGCCAGCAGCGGCGGGACTAAGCCCGTCTACGAGCAGTACTTC. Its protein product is CASSGGTKPVYEQYF.

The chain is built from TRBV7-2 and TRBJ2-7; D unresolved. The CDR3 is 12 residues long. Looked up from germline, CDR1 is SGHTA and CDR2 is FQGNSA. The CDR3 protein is CFKQKAAYEQYF. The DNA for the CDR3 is TGTTTCAAGCAGAAGGCGGCATACGAGCAGTACTTC.

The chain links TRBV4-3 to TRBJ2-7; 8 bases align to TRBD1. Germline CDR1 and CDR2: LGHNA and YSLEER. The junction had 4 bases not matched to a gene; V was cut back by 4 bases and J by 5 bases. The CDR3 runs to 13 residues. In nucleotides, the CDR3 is TGCGCCAGCAGCCTAGGACAGGGCGACGAGCAGTACTTC. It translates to CASSLGQGDEQYF.

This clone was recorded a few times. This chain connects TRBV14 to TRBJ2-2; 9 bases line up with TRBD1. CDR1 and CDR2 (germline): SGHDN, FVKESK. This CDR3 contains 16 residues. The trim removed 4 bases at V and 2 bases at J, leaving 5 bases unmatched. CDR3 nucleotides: TGTGCCAGCAGCCGCAGACAGGGGGTAAACACCGGGGAGCTGTTTTTT. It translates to CASSRRQGVNTGELFF.

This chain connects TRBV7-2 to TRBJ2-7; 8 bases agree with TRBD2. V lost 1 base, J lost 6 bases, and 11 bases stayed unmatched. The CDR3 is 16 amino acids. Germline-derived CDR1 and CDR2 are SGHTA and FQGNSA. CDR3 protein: CASSLEGRGASSEQYF. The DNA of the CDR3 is TGTGCCAGCAGCTTAGAGGGGCGGGGGGCCTCCAGCGAGCAGTACTTC.

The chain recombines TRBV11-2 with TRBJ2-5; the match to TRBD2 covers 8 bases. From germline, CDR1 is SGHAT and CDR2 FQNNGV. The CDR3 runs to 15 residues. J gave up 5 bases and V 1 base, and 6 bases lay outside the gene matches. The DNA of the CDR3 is TGTGCCAGCAGCTTAGGGGATAGCGGGGCGGAGACCCAGTACTTC. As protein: CASSLGDSGAETQYF. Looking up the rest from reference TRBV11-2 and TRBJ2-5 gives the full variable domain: EAGVAQSPRYKIIEKRQSVAFWCNPISGHATLYWYQQILGQGPKLLIQFQNNGVVDDSQLPKDRFSAERLKGVDSTLKIQPAKLEDSAVYLCASSLGDSGAETQYFGPGTRLLVL.

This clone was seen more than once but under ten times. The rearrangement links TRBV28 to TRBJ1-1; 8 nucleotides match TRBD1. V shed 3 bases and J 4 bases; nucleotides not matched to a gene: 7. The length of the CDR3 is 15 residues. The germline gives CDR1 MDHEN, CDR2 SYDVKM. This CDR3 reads CASSFLQGGGTEAFF. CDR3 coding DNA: TGTGCCAGCAGTTTCCTACAGGGGGGGGGCACTGAAGCTTTCTTT.